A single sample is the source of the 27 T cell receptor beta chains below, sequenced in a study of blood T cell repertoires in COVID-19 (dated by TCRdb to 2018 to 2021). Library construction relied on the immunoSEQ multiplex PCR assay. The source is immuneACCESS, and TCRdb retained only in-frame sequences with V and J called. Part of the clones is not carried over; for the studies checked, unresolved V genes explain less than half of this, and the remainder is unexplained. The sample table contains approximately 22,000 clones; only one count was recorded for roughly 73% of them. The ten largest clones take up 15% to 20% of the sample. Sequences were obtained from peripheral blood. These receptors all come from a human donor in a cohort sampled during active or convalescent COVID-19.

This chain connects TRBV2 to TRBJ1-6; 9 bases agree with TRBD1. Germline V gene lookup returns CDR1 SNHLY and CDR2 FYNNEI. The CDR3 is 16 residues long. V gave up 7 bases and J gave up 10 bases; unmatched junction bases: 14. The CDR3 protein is CASNNRGLLRDSPLHF. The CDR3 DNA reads TGTGCCAGCAACAACAGGGGGCTACTCAGGGACTCACCCCTCCACTTT.

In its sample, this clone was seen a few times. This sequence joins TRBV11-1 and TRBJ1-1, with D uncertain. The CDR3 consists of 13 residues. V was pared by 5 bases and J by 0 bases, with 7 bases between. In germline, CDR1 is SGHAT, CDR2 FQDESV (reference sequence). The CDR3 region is CASSPGLNTEAFF. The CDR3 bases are TGTGCCAGCAGCCCGGGTCTGAACACTGAAGCTTTCTTT.

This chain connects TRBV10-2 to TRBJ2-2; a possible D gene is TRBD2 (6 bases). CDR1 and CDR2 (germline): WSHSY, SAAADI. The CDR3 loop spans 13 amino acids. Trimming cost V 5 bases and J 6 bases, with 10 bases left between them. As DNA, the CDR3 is TGCGCCAGCAGTCTTACTAGCCCCGGGGAGCTGTTTTTT. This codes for CASSLTSPGELFF.

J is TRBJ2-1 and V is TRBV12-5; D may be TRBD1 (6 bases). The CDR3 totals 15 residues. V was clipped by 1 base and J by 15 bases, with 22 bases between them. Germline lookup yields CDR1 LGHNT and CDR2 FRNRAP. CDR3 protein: CASGLASGHLRDAFF. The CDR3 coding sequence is TGTGCTAGTGGTTTGGCCTCGGGACACCTTCGCGACGCGTTCTTC.

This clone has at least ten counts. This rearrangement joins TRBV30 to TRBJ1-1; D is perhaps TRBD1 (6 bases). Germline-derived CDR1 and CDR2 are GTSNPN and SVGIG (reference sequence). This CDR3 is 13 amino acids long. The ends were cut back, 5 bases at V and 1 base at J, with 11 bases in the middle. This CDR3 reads CAWSQGANTEAFF. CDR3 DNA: TGTGCCTGGTCACAGGGCGCGAACACTGAAGCTTTCTTT.

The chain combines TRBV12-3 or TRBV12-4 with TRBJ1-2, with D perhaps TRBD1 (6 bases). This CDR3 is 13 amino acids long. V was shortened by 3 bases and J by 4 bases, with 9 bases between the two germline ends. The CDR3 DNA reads TGTGCCAGCAGTTTCAGGGGAAGCTATGGCTACACCTTC. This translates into CASSFRGSYGYTF.

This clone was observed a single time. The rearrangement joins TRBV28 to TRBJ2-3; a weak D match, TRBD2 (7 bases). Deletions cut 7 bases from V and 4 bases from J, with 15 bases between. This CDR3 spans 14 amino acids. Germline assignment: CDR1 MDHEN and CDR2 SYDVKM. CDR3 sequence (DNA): TGTGCCAGCAAAGGGGGGGGTCCTCCAGATACGCAGTATTTT. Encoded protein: CASKGGGPPDTQYF.

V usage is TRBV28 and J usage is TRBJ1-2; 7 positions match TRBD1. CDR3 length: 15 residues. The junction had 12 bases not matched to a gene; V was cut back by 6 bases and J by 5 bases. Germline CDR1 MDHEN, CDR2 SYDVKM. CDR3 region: CASSPKYRGWYGYTF. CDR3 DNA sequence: TGTGCCAGCAGCCCTAAGTACAGGGGATGGTATGGCTACACCTTC.

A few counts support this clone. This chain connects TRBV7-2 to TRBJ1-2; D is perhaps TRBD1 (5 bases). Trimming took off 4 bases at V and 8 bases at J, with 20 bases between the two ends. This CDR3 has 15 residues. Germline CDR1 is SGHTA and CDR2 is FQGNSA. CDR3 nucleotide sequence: TGTGCCAGCAGCTCCCGCCAGGGACGGGGGAGCGGCTACACCTTC. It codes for CASSSRQGRGSGYTF.

CDR3 nucleotides: TGTGCCAGCAGTCTCCCTAACAGGGGCTATAACACCATATATTTT. Protein sequence: CASSLPNRGYNTIYF. This chain links TRBV28 with TRBJ1-3, with 7 nucleotides matching TRBD1. CDR1 is MDHEN, CDR2 SYDVKM, per germline. Germline trimming cut 5 bases from V and 7 bases from J; bases unmatched to any gene: 11. The CDR3 contains 15 residues.

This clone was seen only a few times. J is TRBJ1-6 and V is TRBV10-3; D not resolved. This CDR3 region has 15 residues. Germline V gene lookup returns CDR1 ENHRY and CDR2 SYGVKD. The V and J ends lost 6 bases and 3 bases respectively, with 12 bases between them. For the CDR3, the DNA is TGTGCCATCAGGACCCGTCCGGGCTATAATTCACCCCTCCACTTT. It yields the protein CAIRTRPGYNSPLHF.

CDR3 in DNA: TGTGCCACTTTGAGCGGGAGGGCCGGAGATACGCAGTATTTT. Translation: CATLSGRAGDTQYF. V is TRBV2 and J is TRBJ2-3; 10 bases are shared with TRBD2. Unmatched junction bases numbered 9, after V lost 10 bases and J lost 5 bases. The V gene's germline CDR1 is SNHLY and CDR2 FYNNEI. The CDR3 totals 14 residues.

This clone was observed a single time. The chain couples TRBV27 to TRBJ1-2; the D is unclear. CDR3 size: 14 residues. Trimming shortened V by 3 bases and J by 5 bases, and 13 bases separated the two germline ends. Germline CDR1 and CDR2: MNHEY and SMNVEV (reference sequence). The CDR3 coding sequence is TGTGCCAGCAGTTTGAACAGTTTCTTTTATGGCTACACCTTC. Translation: CASSLNSFFYGYTF.

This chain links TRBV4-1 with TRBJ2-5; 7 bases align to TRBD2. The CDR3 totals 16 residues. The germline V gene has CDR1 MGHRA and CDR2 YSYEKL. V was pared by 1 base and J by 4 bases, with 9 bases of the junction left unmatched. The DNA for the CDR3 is TGCGCCAGCAGCCAAGGAGGGCGGGAGAGGAGAGAGACCCAGTACTTC. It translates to CASSQGGRERRETQYF.

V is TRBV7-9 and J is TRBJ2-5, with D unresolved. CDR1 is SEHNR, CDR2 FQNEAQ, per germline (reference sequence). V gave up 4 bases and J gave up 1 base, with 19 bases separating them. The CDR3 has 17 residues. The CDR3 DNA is TGTGCCAGCAGCTCCGCCGGGTCGAAAGGCGGCCAAGAGACCCAGTACTTC. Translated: CASSSAGSKGGQETQYF.

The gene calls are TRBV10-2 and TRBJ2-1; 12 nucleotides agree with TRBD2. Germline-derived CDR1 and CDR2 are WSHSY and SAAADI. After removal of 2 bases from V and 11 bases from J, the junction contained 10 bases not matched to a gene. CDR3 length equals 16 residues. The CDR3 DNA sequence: TGCGCCAGCAGTGAGGCGCCGGGACTAGCGGGTGGGAAGCAGTTCTTC. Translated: CASSEAPGLAGGKQFF.

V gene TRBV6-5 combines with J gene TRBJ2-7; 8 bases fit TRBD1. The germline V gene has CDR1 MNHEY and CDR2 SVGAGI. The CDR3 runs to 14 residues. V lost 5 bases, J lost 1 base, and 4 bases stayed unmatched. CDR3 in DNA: TGTGCCAGCAGTCGTAACAGGGGGTCCTACGAGCAGTACTTC. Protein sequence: CASSRNRGSYEQYF.

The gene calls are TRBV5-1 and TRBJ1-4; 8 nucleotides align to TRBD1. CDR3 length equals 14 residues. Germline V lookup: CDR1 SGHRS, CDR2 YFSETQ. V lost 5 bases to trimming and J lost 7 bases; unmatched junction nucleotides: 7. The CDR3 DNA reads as TGCGCCAGCAGTTCGGGACAGGCGGGTGAAAAACTGTTTTTT. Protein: CASSSGQAGEKLFF.

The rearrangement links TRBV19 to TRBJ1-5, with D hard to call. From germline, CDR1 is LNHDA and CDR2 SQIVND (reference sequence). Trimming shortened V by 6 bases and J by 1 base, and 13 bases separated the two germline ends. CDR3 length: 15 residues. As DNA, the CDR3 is TGTGCCAGTAGCGCACAGACTATAAGCAATCAGCCCCAGCATTTT. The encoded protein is CASSAQTISNQPQHF.

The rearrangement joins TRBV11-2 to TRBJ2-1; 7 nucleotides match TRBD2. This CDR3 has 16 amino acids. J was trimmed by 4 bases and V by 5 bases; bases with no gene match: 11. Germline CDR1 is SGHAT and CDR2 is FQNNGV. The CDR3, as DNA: TGTGCCAGCAGCCGAGGCGGATCAGCGGGGTACAATGAGCAGTTCTTC. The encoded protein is CASSRGGSAGYNEQFF.

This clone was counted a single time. This CDR3 is CSARRDYEQYF. CDR3 in DNA: TGCAGTGCTAGACGAGACTACGAGCAGTACTTC. This chain joins TRBV20-1 and TRBJ2-7; no clear D gene. The CDR3 totals 11 residues. CDR1 is DFQATT and CDR2 is SNEGSKA in the germline V gene (reference sequence). Deletions cut 2 bases from V and 3 bases from J, with 5 bases between.

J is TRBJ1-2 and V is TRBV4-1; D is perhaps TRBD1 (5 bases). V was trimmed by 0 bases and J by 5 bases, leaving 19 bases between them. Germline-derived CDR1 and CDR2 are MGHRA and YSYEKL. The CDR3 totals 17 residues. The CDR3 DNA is TGCGCCAGCAGCCAAGACCGTTGGGGGGGGACTTATTATGGCTACACCTTC. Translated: CASSQDRWGGTYYGYTF.

CDR3 region: CASTQGLNTEAFF. The CDR3 DNA follows: TGTGCCAGTACACAGGGGTTGAACACTGAAGCTTTCTTT. V gene TRBV14 combines with J gene TRBJ1-1; 7 bases fit TRBD1. Germline V gene lookup returns CDR1 SGHDN and CDR2 FVKESK. The CDR3 totals 13 residues. J lost 0 bases, V lost 9 bases, and 4 bases had no gene match.

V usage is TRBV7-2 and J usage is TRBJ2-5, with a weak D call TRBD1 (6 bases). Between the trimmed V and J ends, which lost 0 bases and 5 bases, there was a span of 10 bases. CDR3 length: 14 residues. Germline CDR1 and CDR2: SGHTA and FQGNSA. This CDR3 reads CASSLAVQGETQYF. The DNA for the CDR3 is TGTGCCAGCAGCTTAGCGGTCCAGGGGGAGACCCAGTACTTC.

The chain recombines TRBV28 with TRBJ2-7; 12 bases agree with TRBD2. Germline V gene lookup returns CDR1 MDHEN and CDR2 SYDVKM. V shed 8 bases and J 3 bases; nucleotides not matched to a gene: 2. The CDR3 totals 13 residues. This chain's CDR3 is CASEGLAGYEQYF. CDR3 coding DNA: TGTGCCAGCGAGGGACTAGCGGGCTACGAGCAGTACTTC.

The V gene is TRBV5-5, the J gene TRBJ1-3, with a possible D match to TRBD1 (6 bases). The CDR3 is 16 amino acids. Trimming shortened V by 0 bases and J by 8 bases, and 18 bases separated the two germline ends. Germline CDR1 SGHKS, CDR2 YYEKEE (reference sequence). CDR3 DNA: TGTGCCAGCAGCTTGGTGGGGGCAAAGAGGGTGCACACCATATATTTT. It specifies CASSLVGAKRVHTIYF.

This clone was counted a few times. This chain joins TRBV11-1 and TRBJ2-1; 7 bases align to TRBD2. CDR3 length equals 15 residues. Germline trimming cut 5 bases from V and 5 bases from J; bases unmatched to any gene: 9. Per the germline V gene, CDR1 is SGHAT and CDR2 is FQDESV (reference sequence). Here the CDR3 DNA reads TGTGCCAGCAGCCCCGGCGAGGGAGGGAACAATGAGCAGTTCTTC. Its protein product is CASSPGEGGNNEQFF.